In its sample, the clone carrying this T cell receptor beta chain was seen a few times. Its antigen is unidentified. This sample was taken from a study of T-cell memory formation after mild COVID-19. The authors produced TCR alpha and TCR beta cDNA libraries with sample barcodes and UMIs by 5'RACE using constant-segment primers. MiXCR, applied by TCRdb to the 5' RACE reads, yields one record per CDR3 protein. This sample has 250,000 to 300,000 distinct CDR3 sequences; 15% to 20% occur once, and the top ten carry around a fifth. Notes on the study in general: While clones contracting from day 15 to 85 were balanced between CD4 and CD8, later expanders leaned CD4+. The study found contracting CD4+ clones mainly in CM and EM and contracting CD8+ clones in EMRA. The study detected some responding clones in pre-infection memory, suggesting cross-reactive memory joined.

Input material: PBMCs or a T cell subset sorted from them (not recorded which). The receptor was derived from a man younger than 35 who had mild COVID-19 (a few samples of this study predate the infection). Cell type and time point are not known.

The CDR3 region has the DNA TGTGCCAGCAGCTTAACTAGCGGGGTTAAAGAGACCCAGTACTTC. Translating gives CASSLTSGVKETQYF. This chain connects TRBV7-2 to TRBJ2-5, with 10 bases identical to TRBD2. The CDR3 consists of 15 residues. After removal of 2 bases from V and 3 bases from J, the junction contained 3 bases not matched to a gene. Germline V gene data show CDR1 as SGHTA and CDR2 as FQGNSA.